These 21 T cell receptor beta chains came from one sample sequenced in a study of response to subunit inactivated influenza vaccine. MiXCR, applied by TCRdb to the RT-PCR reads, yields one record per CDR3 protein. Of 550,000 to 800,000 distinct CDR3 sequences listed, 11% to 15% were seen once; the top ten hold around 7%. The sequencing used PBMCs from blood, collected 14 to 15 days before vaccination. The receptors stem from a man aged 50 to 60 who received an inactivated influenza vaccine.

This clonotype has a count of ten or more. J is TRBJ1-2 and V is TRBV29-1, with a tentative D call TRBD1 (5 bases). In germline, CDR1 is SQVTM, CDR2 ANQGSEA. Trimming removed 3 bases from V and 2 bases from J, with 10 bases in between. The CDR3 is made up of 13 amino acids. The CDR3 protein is CSVDLQGNYGYTF. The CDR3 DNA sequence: TGCAGCGTTGACTTGCAGGGAAACTATGGCTACACCTTC. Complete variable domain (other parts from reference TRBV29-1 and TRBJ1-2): SAVISQKPSRDICQRGTSLTIQCQVDSQVTMMFWYRQQPGQSLTLIATANQGSEATYESGFVIDKFPISRPNLTFSTLTVSNMSPEDSSIYLCSVDLQGNYGYTFGSGTRLTVV.

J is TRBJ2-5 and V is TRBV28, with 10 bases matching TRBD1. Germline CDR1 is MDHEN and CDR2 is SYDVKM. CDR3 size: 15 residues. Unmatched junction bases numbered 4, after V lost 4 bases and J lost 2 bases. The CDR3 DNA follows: TGTGCCAGCAGTTCGAGGACAGGGGGGCAAGAGACCCAGTACTTC. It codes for CASSSRTGGQETQYF.

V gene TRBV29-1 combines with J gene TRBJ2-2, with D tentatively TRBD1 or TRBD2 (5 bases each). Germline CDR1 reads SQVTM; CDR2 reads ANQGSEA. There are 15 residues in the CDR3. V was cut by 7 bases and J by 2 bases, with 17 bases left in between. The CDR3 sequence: CSAGRGAFNTGELFF. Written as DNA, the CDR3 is TGCAGCGCCGGAAGAGGGGCTTTCAACACCGGGGAGCTGTTTTTT.

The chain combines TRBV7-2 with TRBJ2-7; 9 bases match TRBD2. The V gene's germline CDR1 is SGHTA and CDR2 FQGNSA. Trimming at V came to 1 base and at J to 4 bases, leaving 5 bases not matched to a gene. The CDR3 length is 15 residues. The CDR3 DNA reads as TGTGCCAGCAGCTTAGGGGCGGGGGGGCGGTACGAGCAGTACTTC. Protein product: CASSLGAGGRYEQYF.

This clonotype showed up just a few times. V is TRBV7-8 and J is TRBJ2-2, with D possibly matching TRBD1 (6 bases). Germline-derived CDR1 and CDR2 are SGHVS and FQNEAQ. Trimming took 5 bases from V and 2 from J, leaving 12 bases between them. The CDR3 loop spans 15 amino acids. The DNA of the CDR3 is TGTGCCAGCAGCACAAGGACAGCAAACACCGGGGAGCTGTTTTTT. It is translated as CASSTRTANTGELFF.

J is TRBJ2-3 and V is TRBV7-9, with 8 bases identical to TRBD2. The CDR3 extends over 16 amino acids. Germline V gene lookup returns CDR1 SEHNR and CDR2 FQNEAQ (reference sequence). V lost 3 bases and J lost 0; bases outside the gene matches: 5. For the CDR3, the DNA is TGTGCCAGCAGCTTCGGAGCTAGCGGGAGCACAGATACGCAGTATTTT. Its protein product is CASSFGASGSTDTQYF.

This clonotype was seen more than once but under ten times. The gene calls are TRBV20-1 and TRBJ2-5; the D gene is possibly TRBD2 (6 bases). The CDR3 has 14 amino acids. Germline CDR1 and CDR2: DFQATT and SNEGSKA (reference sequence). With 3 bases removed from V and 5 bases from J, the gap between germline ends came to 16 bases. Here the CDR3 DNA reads TGCAGTGCTAGGCTCATGCCGGGACTTGAGACCCAGTACTTC. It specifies CSARLMPGLETQYF.

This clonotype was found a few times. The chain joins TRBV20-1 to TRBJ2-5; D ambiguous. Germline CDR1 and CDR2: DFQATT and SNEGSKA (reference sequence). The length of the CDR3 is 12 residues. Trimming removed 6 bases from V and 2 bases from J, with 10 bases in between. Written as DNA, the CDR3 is TGCAGTGCAGTCCCGGAACAAGAGACCCAGTACTTC. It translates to CSAVPEQETQYF.

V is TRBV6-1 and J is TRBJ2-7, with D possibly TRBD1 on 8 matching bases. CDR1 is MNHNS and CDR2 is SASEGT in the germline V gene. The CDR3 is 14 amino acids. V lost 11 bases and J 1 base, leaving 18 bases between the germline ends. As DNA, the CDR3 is TGTGCCGGCACCACAGGGGGAGGGTCCTACGAGCAGTACTTC. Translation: CAGTTGGGSYEQYF.

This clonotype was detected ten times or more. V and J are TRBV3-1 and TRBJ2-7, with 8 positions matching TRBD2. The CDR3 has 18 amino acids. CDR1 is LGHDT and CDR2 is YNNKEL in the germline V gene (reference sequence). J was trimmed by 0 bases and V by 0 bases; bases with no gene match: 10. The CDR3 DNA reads TGTGCCAGCAGCCAAGATTCCAGCGGGGGCCTCTTCTCCTACGAGCAGTACTTC. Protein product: CASSQDSSGGLFSYEQYF.

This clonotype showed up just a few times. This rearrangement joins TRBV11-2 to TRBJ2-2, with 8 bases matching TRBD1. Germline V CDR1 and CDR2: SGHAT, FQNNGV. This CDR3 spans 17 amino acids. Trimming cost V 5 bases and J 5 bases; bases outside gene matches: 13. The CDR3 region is CASSLPFRQGITGELFF. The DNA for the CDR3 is TGTGCCAGCAGCCTCCCCTTTAGACAGGGGATTACCGGGGAGCTGTTTTTT. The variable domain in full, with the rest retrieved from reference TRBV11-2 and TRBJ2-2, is EAGVAQSPRYKIIEKRQSVAFWCNPISGHATLYWYQQILGQGPKLLIQFQNNGVVDDSQLPKDRFSAERLKGVDSTLKIQPAKLEDSAVYLCASSLPFRQGITGELFFGEGSRLTVL.

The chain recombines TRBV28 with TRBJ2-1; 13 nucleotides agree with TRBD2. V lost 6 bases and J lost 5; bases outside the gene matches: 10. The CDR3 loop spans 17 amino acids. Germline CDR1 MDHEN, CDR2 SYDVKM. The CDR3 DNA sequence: TGTGCCAGCAGGACCCGCTCGGGACTAGCGGGAAACAATGAGCAGTTCTTC. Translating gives CASRTRSGLAGNNEQFF.

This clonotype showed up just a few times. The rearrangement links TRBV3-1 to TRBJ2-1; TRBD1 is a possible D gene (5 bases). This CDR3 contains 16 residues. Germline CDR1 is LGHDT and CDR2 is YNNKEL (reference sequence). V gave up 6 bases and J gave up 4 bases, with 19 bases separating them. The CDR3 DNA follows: TGTGCCAGCAGTTCAATAACAGGTGGACCTTACAATGAGCAGTTCTTC. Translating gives CASSSITGGPYNEQFF.

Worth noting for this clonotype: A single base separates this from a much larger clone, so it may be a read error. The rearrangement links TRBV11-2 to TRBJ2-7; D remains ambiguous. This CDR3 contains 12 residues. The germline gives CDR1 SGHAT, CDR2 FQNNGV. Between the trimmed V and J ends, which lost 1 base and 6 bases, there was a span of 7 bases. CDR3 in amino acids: CASSLGWAEQYF. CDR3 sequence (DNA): TGTGCCAGCAGCTTAGGCTGGGCCGAGCAGTACTTC. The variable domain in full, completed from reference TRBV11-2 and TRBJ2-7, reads EAGVAQSPRYKIIEKRQSVAFWCNPISGHATLYWYQQILGQGPKLLIQFQNNGVVDDSQLPKDRFSAERLKGVDSTLKIQPAKLEDSAVYLCASSLGWAEQYFGPGTRLTVT.

The CDR3 protein is CASRTIGQGAYNEQFF. The CDR3 DNA reads TGTGCCAGCAGGACCATAGGACAGGGGGCCTACAATGAGCAGTTCTTC. V usage is TRBV12-3 or TRBV12-4 and J usage is TRBJ2-1; TRBD1 matches 10 bases. This CDR3 is built from 16 residues. V shed 6 bases and J 2 bases; nucleotides not matched to a gene: 7.

CDR3: CASSPKGNSEQYF. The CDR3 region has the DNA TGTGCCAGCAGCCCAAAGGGAAACAGCGAGCAGTACTTC. The chain employs TRBV9 and TRBJ2-7; D not resolved. The CDR3 is 13 residues long. V dropped 4 bases and J dropped 6 bases, with 14 bases sitting between them. CDR1 and CDR2 from the germline V gene are SGDLS and YYNGEE.

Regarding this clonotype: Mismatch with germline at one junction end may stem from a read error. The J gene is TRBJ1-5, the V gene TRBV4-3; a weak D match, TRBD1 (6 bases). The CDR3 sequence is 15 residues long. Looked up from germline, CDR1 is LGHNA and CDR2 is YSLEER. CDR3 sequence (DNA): TGCGCCAGCAGCCAGTTCGATGGGGGCAATCAGCTCCAGCATTTT. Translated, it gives CASSQFDGGNQLQHF.

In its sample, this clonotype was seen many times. CDR3 nucleotides: TGTGCCAGCAGTGTCGCGGTGGACAACAATGAGCAGTTCTTC. This codes for CASSVAVDNNEQFF. The chain combines TRBV12-3 or TRBV12-4 with TRBJ2-1; tentatively, D is TRBD1 (5 bases). The CDR3 runs to 14 residues. V was pared by 5 bases and J by 5 bases, with 13 bases between.

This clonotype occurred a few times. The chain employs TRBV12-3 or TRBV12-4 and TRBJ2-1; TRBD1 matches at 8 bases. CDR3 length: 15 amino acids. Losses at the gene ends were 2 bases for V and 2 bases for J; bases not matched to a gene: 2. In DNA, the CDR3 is TGTGCCAGCAGTTTATACAGGGGGGCCTACAATGAGCAGTTCTTC. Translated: CASSLYRGAYNEQFF.

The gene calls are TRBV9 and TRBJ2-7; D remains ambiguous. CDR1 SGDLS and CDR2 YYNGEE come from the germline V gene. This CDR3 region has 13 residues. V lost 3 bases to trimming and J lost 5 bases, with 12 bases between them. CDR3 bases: TGTGCCAGCAGCGCGGAAGCGCAGCACGAGCAGTACTTC. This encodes CASSAEAQHEQYF.

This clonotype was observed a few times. CDR3 region: CASSHRQGSGELFF. The CDR3 DNA is TGTGCCAGCAGCCACAGACAGGGTTCCGGGGAGCTGTTTTTT. The chain employs TRBV5-4 and TRBJ2-2; 7 bases agree with TRBD1. The length of the CDR3 is 14 residues. CDR1 and CDR2 (germline): SGHNT, YYREEE (reference sequence). V lost 4 bases and J lost 6; bases outside the gene matches: 6. The variable domain in full, with the rest retrieved from reference TRBV5-4 and TRBJ2-2, is ETGVTQSPTHLIKTRGQQVTLRCSSQSGHNTVSWYQQALGQGPQFIFQYYREEENGRGNFPPRFSGLQFPNYSSELNVNALELDDSALYLCASSHRQGSGELFFGEGSRLTVL.